This passage covers 32 T cell receptor beta chains from one sample sequenced in a study of T-cell reconstitution after alpha-beta-depleted transplantation in children. The authors prepared the TCRbeta library with unique molecular identifiers. MiXCR was run by TCRdb on the PCR reads, yielding one entry per CDR3 protein. Among 73,000 or so distinct CDR3 sequences listed, approximately 5% were seen once. This specimen was PBMCs, mostly from graft donor cells, taken 180 days after TCRalphabeta/CD19-depleted stem cell transplant. The origin of the receptors is a boy under two years old who had a stem cell transplant for acute myeloid leukemia, so the T cells may come from the graft donor.

This clonotype appeared many times. The chain recombines TRBV27 with TRBJ2-5; the D is unclear. Trimming took 5 bases from V and 1 from J, leaving 8 bases between them. The CDR3 covers 13 residues. The germline CDR1 and CDR2 sequences are MNHEY and SMNVEV (reference sequence). The CDR3 DNA reads as TGTGCCAGCAGTCCCCTGGGCCAAGAGACCCAGTACTTC. It codes for CASSPLGQETQYF.

This clonotype was detected many times. The chain has TRBV27 and TRBJ1-2, with D possibly TRBD1 on 5 matching bases. Per germline, CDR1 MNHEY and CDR2 SMNVEV (reference sequence). V was cut by 3 bases and J by 2 bases, with 10 bases left in between. The CDR3 contains 14 residues. CDR3 amino acids: CASSFRGGNYGYTF. The DNA of the CDR3 is TGTGCCAGCAGTTTTCGGGGGGGGAACTATGGCTACACCTTC.

This clonotype appeared many times. The CDR3 loop reads CSASYPGIYEQYV. For the CDR3, the DNA is TGCAGTGCCAGTTATCCGGGGATATACGAGCAGTACGTC. The V and J genes are TRBV20-1 and TRBJ2-7, with D maybe TRBD2 (5 bases). This CDR3 comprises 13 residues. CDR1 is DFQATT and CDR2 is SNEGSKA in the germline V gene (reference sequence). The ends were cut back, 6 bases at V and 4 bases at J, with 16 bases in the middle.

In this sample, this clonotype turned up many times. The chain carries TRBV25-1 and TRBJ2-3, with a weak D call TRBD2 (6 bases). Germline CDR1 reads MGHDK; CDR2 reads SYGVNS. This CDR3 spans 16 amino acids. V lost 3 bases and J lost 0, with 13 bases in between. This CDR3 is CASSDFAGPSTDTQYF. DNA for the CDR3: TGTGCCAGCAGTGATTTTGCGGGGCCCAGCACAGATACGCAGTATTTT. The whole variable domain, filled in from reference TRBV25-1 and TRBJ2-3, reads EADIYQTPRYLVIGTGKKITLECSQTMGHDKMYWYQQDPGMELHLIHYSYGVNSTEKGDLSSESTVSRIRTEHFPLTLESARPSHTSQYLCASSDFAGPSTDTQYFGPGTRLTVL.

This clonotype has ten or more counts. This chain connects TRBV5-1 to TRBJ2-5; 14 bases match TRBD2. Germline values: CDR1 SGHRS, CDR2 YFSETQ. V dropped 4 bases and J dropped 2; count of bases not matched to a gene: 4. This CDR3 contains 16 residues. This CDR3 is CASSGRTSGGQETQYF. The CDR3 region has the DNA TGCGCCAGCAGCGGCCGGACTAGCGGGGGGCAAGAGACCCAGTACTTC. The full variable domain, rest sourced from reference TRBV5-1 and TRBJ2-5, is KAGVTQTPRYLIKTRGQQVTLSCSPISGHRSVSWYQQTPGQGLQFLFEYFSETQRNKGNFPGRFSGRQFSNSRSEMNVSTLELGDSALYLCASSGRTSGGQETQYFGPGTRLLVL.

This clonotype was observed at least ten times. V and J are TRBV5-1 and TRBJ2-7, with TRBD1 matching 7 bases. Germline values: CDR1 SGHRS, CDR2 YFSETQ. CDR3 length equals 15 residues. V was pared by 0 bases and J by 1 base, with 4 bases of the junction left unmatched. The CDR3 reads CASSLVQGQSYEQYF. CDR3 bases: TGCGCCAGCAGCTTGGTACAGGGACAGTCCTACGAGCAGTACTTC.

This clonotype was seen repeatedly, ten times or more. The chain joins TRBV7-8 to TRBJ2-3; 7 bases are a match to TRBD2. In germline, CDR1 is SGHVS, CDR2 FQNEAQ. V lost 5 bases, J lost 10 bases, and 6 bases stayed unmatched. The CDR3 has 12 residues. The CDR3 DNA reads as TGTGCCAGCAGCCCGAGGGAGGGTGCGCAGTATTTT. As protein: CASSPREGAQYF.

This clonotype was seen many times. The chain is built from TRBV7-9 and TRBJ1-2; 7 positions agree with TRBD1. CDR3 length: 15 residues. Germline CDR1 and CDR2: SEHNR and FQNEAQ (reference sequence). The junction had 8 bases not matched to a gene; V was cut back by 5 bases and J by 2 bases. CDR3: CASSRFNRGNYGYTF. In DNA form, the CDR3 reads TGTGCCAGCAGCCGATTCAACAGGGGCAACTATGGCTACACCTTC.

The chain uses TRBV19 and TRBJ1-6; no clear D. The CDR3 is 14 residues long. The V gene's germline CDR1 is LNHDA and CDR2 SQIVND (reference sequence). V gave up 7 bases and J gave up 4 bases, with 11 bases separating them. The CDR3 nucleotides read TGTGCCAGTAAGGGCATCCCTTATAATTCACCCCTCCACTTT. It encodes CASKGIPYNSPLHF.

This clonotype occurred many times. J is TRBJ2-7 and V is TRBV7-6; either TRBD1 or TRBD2 may supply D (5 bases each). This CDR3 has 14 amino acids. V was trimmed by 2 bases and J by 3 bases, leaving 11 bases between them. The germline V gene encodes CDR1 SGHVS and CDR2 FNYEAQ. The chain's CDR3 is CASSLSGTYYEQYV. The CDR3, as DNA: TGTGCCAGCAGCTTATCGGGGACCTACTACGAGCAGTACGTC.

This clonotype was picked up many times. The chain recombines TRBV20-1 with TRBJ2-3; D possibly corresponds to TRBD2 (6 bases). This CDR3 spans 13 amino acids. V dropped 0 bases and J dropped 4 bases, with 8 bases sitting between them. Germline lookup yields CDR1 DFQATT and CDR2 SNEGSKA (reference sequence). The CDR3 nucleotides are TGCAGTGCTAGAGAGGGGACTCCAGATACGCAGTATTTT. It yields the protein CSAREGTPDTQYF.

This clonotype was recorded at least ten times. The chain combines TRBV3-1 with TRBJ2-3, with no clear D. Germline-derived CDR1 and CDR2 are LGHDT and YNNKEL (reference sequence). The V end lost 1 base, the J end lost 3 bases, and 5 bases lay between the germline ends. The CDR3 sequence is 13 residues long. CDR3 sequence reads: CASSQVRTDTQYF. CDR3 sequence (DNA): TGTGCCAGCAGCCAAGTACGGACAGATACGCAGTATTTT.

The table lists this clonotype with many counts. The chain uses TRBV27 and TRBJ1-1; D gene unclear. The length of the CDR3 is 9 residues. Germline loops: CDR1 MNHEY, CDR2 SMNVEV (reference sequence). Deletions cut 6 bases from V and 10 bases from J, with 6 bases between. CDR3: CASRRVAFF. The CDR3 DNA sequence: TGTGCCAGCAGAAGGGTAGCTTTCTTT.

At least ten counts were recorded for this clonotype. J is TRBJ1-1 and V is TRBV4-1, with D possibly matching TRBD1 (5 bases). The CDR3 consists of 15 residues. Germline values: CDR1 MGHRA, CDR2 YSYEKL. Between the trimmed V and J ends, which lost 1 base and 5 bases, there was a span of 14 bases. The DNA for the CDR3 is TGCGCCAGCAGCCAAGTTGAGAAGGGGAGAACTGAAGCTTTCTTT. Residues: CASSQVEKGRTEAFF.

The sample holds many counts of this clonotype. This chain connects TRBV7-9 to TRBJ2-5; D is unresolved. The CDR3 totals 14 residues. V lost 1 base to trimming and J lost 2 bases, with 8 bases between them. CDR1 SEHNR and CDR2 FQNEAQ come from the germline V gene (reference sequence). For the CDR3, the DNA is TGTGCCAGCAGCTTAGTCCCCGAGCAAGAGACCCAGTACTTC. Translating gives CASSLVPEQETQYF. The entire variable domain, with the rest obtained from reference TRBV7-9 and TRBJ2-5, is as follows: DTGVSQNPRHKITKRGQNVTFRCDPISEHNRLYWYRQTLGQGPEFLTYFQNEAQLEKSRLLSDRFSAERPKGSFSTLEIQRTEQGDSAMYLCASSLVPEQETQYFGPGTRLLVL.

This clonotype has a count of ten or more. The V and J genes are TRBV12-3 or TRBV12-4 and TRBJ2-7; tentative D call: TRBD1 (5 bases). The CDR3 has 16 residues. Trimming pared 5 bases from V and 0 bases from J, leaving 17 bases between. The CDR3 nucleotides are TGTGCCAGCAGTCCTAACCGACAGTTTAGCTCCTACGAGCAGTACTTC. Translated: CASSPNRQFSSYEQYF.

This clonotype was counted many times. This rearrangement joins TRBV20-1 to TRBJ1-5, with 8 bases matching TRBD1. CDR1 DFQATT and CDR2 SNEGSKA come from the germline V gene (reference sequence). The CDR3 runs 14 residues. With V trimmed by 5 bases and J by 6 bases, 9 bases remained unmatched. The chain's CDR3 is CSALRTGIGQPQHF. CDR3 DNA: TGCAGTGCTTTAAGGACAGGGATCGGTCAGCCCCAGCATTTT.

This clonotype was observed at least ten times. This rearrangement joins TRBV7-2 to TRBJ2-4; maybe TRBD1 (5 bases). V was clipped by 1 base and J by 9 bases, with 16 bases between them. Germline values: CDR1 SGHTA, CDR2 FQGNSA. The CDR3 contains 15 residues. The CDR3 nucleotides are TGTGCCAGCAGCTTAGAGTGGGGCAGCTACAGCATTCAGTACTTC. Its translation is CASSLEWGSYSIQYF. The variable domain in full, completed from reference TRBV7-2 and TRBJ2-4, reads GAGVSQSPSNKVTEKGKDVELRCDPISGHTALYWYRQSLGQGLEFLIYFQGNSAPDKSGLPSDRFSAERTGGSVSTLTIQRTQQEDSAVYLCASSLEWGSYSIQYFGAGTRLSVL.

This clonotype came up many times. The J gene is TRBJ2-2, the V gene TRBV5-1; D gene ambiguous. CDR3 length: 14 amino acids. V was trimmed by 2 bases and J by 3 bases, leaving 8 bases between them. CDR1 and CDR2 from the germline V gene are SGHRS and YFSETQ. The CDR3 bases are TGCGCCAGCAGCTTACACCCGGACACCGGGGAGCTGTTTTTT. Translating it yields CASSLHPDTGELFF.

This clonotype has a count of ten or more. V gene TRBV6-5 combines with J gene TRBJ2-1; TRBD2 matches at 14 bases. Germline lookup yields CDR1 MNHEY and CDR2 SVGAGI. The junction had 7 bases not matched to a gene; V was cut back by 8 bases and J by 7 bases. The CDR3 contains 15 residues. Written as DNA, the CDR3 is TGTGCCAGCCGGACTAGCGGGGGGCGGAAAAATGAGCAGTTCTTC. It specifies CASRTSGGRKNEQFF.

This clonotype was counted at least ten times. The rearrangement joins TRBV7-2 to TRBJ2-1, with 10 bases lining up with TRBD2. The germline gives CDR1 SGHTA, CDR2 FQGNSA. CDR3 length: 15 residues. The CDR3 protein is CATGGGLAGADEQFF. Here the CDR3 DNA reads TGTGCTACCGGGGGGGGGCTAGCGGGGGCGGATGAGCAGTTCTTC.

This clonotype was observed at least ten times. V usage is TRBV4-3 and J usage is TRBJ2-5; possibly TRBD2 for D (6 bases). This CDR3 has 17 residues. Per germline, CDR1 LGHNA and CDR2 YSLEER. V shed 3 bases and J shed 0 bases, with 17 bases lying between them. Here the CDR3 reads CASSHGGRGRYQETQYF. CDR3 DNA: TGCGCCAGCAGCCACGGGGGAAGAGGAAGGTACCAAGAGACCCAGTACTTC.

This clonotype showed up many times. The rearrangement links TRBV18 to TRBJ2-7; TRBD1 or TRBD2 may be the D gene (5 bases each). CDR1 and CDR2 from the germline V gene are KGHSH and LQKENI. This CDR3 is built from 15 residues. Trimming took off 0 bases at V and 8 bases at J, with 17 bases between the two ends. In DNA form, the CDR3 reads TGTGCCAGCTCACCACCGGCCGGGACCTCGTCGAAGCAGTACTTC. Protein sequence: CASSPPAGTSSKQYF.

This clonotype was seen at least ten times. This CDR3 reads CASSWMNQPQHF. CDR3 nucleotides: TGTGCCAGCAGTTGGATGAATCAGCCCCAGCATTTT. The chain joins TRBV12-3 or TRBV12-4 to TRBJ1-5; D uncertain. Trimming stripped 4 bases from V and 4 bases from J, with 5 bases between. The CDR3 runs to 12 residues.

This clonotype has a count of ten or more. J is TRBJ2-3 and V is TRBV20-1, with 8 bases matching TRBD1. Trimming at V came to 4 bases and at J to 0 bases, leaving 3 bases not matched to a gene. In germline, CDR1 is DFQATT, CDR2 SNEGSKA (reference sequence). CDR3 size: 14 residues. The CDR3 loop is CSATDRASTDTQYF. The CDR3 nucleotides read TGCAGTGCTACGGACAGGGCTAGCACAGATACGCAGTATTTT.

This clonotype was detected many times. The chain has TRBV6-2 or TRBV6-3 and TRBJ2-7; D gene unclear. The V end was cut by 2 bases, the J end by 6 bases, with 11 bases between. This CDR3 comprises 13 residues. Germline assignment: CDR1 MNHEY and CDR2 SVGEGT. The DNA for the CDR3 is TGTGCCAGCAGTTACGGCGGAGTACCCGAGCAGTACGTC. Encoded protein: CASSYGGVPEQYV.

There are many counts of this clonotype. The chain joins TRBV24-1 to TRBJ2-2, with D perhaps given as TRBD1 or TRBD2 (6 bases each). In germline, CDR1 is KGHDR, CDR2 SFDVKD. The CDR3 spans 19 residues. V was pared by 9 bases and J by 1 base, with 26 bases between. This CDR3 is CATGGVGGGDLMNTGELFF. CDR3 coding DNA: TGTGCCACCGGGGGCGTCGGTGGAGGGGACCTGATGAACACCGGGGAGCTGTTTTTT.

This clonotype was detected many times. This chain uses TRBV12-3 or TRBV12-4 with TRBJ1-2, with 7 bases identical to TRBD1. This CDR3 region has 15 residues. The CDR3 DNA sequence: TGTGCAACCAGCAGAGAGAACAGGGGAGGGGACGGCTACACCTTC. This gives the protein CATSRENRGGDGYTF.

This clonotype has at least ten counts. The chain combines TRBV5-1 with TRBJ1-1; a weak D match, TRBD1 (6 bases). Trimming took 0 bases from V and 4 from J, leaving 16 bases between them. The CDR3 runs 16 residues. Germline CDR1 and CDR2: SGHRS and YFSETQ. CDR3: CASSLEGGSRFTEAFF. As DNA, the CDR3 is TGCGCCAGCAGCTTGGAGGGGGGCAGTAGATTCACTGAAGCTTTCTTT.

There are a few counts of this clonotype. This chain links TRBV5-6 with TRBJ2-1, with D perhaps being TRBD1 or TRBD2 (5 bases each). Trimming stripped 4 bases from V and 5 bases from J, with 7 bases between. Germline CDR1 SGHDT, CDR2 YYEEEE. CDR3 length: 12 residues. The CDR3 DNA sequence: TGTGCCAGCAGCCGAGGGGACAATGAGCAGTTCTTC. Protein: CASSRGDNEQFF.

This clonotype came up many times. V is TRBV6-2 or TRBV6-3 and J is TRBJ1-5; TRBD1 matches 7 bases. Unmatched junction bases numbered 3, after V lost 6 bases and J lost 4 bases. Germline V lookup: CDR1 MNHEY, CDR2 SVGEGT. This CDR3 has 13 residues. This chain's CDR3 is CASRLQGNQPQHF. CDR3 DNA: TGTGCCAGCAGGCTACAGGGGAATCAGCCCCAGCATTTT.

This clonotype was seen many times. The chain joins TRBV3-1 to TRBJ2-5, with D unresolved. Between the trimmed V and J ends, which lost 1 base and 7 bases, there was a span of 10 bases. Germline V gene sequence: CDR1 LGHDT, CDR2 YNNKEL (reference sequence). The CDR3 has 13 amino acids. CDR3: CASSQGLVWTQYF. CDR3 DNA sequence: TGTGCCAGCAGCCAAGGCCTAGTTTGGACCCAGTACTTC.